A selection of T cell receptor beta chains follows, all from one sample in a study of shared clonotypes between healthy human individuals. Repertoires were generated with immunoSEQ multiplex PCR, while TCRdb's copy carries only in-frame clones and drops some. The profile shows around 2.5 million clones, approximately 93% of them singletons. The sequencing input was naive CD4+ T cells from PBMCs. These receptors were taken from a man between 18 and 35 years old in good health. Some clones in this sample may be carry-over from other donors' samples. Each CDR3 is given with its conserved first and last residue. D genes are given only for firm matches. Clone size is not always given. Where it is, it says once, few, many or a class for expanded clones.

clone size,D gene,J gene,V gene,CDR3 DNA,CDR3 protein
-,-,TRBJ2-5,TRBV2,TGTGCCAGCAGTGTTTACGGTCAAGAGACCCAGTACTTC,CASSVYGQETQYF
-,-,TRBJ1-3,TRBV10-3,TGTGCCATCTCCTCTGGAAACACCATATATTTT,CAISSGNTIYF
-,TRBD2,TRBJ2-1,TRBV7-9,TGTGCCAGCAGCTTACGACTAGCGGTATACAATGAGCAGTTCTTC,CASSLRLAVYNEQFF
-,-,TRBJ2-7,TRBV2,TGTGCCAGCAAAGGGCGGTACGCCTACGAGCAGTACTTC,CASKGRYAYEQYF
once,-,TRBJ1-1,TRBV5-1,TGCGCCAGCAGCTTGTCTGGTAGGGGGGCGAACACTGAAGCTTTCTTT,CASSLSGRGANTEAFF
-,-,TRBJ1-1,TRBV28,TGTGCCAGCAGCCTTATGCAGTCGGGGGCTTTCTTT,CASSLMQSGAFF
-,-,TRBJ2-5,TRBV5-1,TGCGCCAGCAGCCCAGACGTAGAGACCCAGTACTTC,CASSPDVETQYF
-,TRBD1,TRBJ2-5,TRBV28,TGTGCCAGCAGTTCTCTAGGGACCTCGACAGGGCTAATCGGTAGGGAGACCCAGTACTTC,CASSSLGTSTGLIGRETQYF
-,TRBD1,TRBJ2-2,TRBV6-6,TGTGCCAGCAGTTACTCGACAGGGGATCTGTTTTTT,CASSYSTGDLFF
-,-,TRBJ2-7,TRBV5-1,TGCGCCAGCAGTCGGGGGCTGGCCTACGAGCAGTACTTC,CASSRGLAYEQYF
-,-,TRBJ1-1,TRBV7-9,TGTGCCAGCAGCCCGACAGGGAACACTGAAGCTTTCTTT,CASSPTGNTEAFF
-,TRBD2,TRBJ2-3,TRBV9,TGTGCCAGCAGCCTTAACGGGGGGAGCTCAGATACGCAGTATTTT,CASSLNGGSSDTQYF
-,-,TRBJ2-2,TRBV7-9,TGTGCCAGCAGCCGACAGGCCCTAAACACCGGGGAGCTGTTTTTT,CASSRQALNTGELFF
-,TRBD2,TRBJ2-2,TRBV2,TGTGCCAGCAGTACCGGACTAGCGGGCAGGTCCGGGGAGCTGTTTTTT,CASSTGLAGRSGELFF
-,TRBD1,TRBJ2-7,TRBV5-6,TGTGCCAGCAGCTTGAATTGGGACAGCTCCTACGAGCAGTACTTC,CASSLNWDSSYEQYF
-,-,TRBJ1-1,TRBV7-2,TGTGCCAGCAGCCTGGGACAAAGCCCTGAAGCTTTCTTT,CASSLGQSPEAFF
-,-,TRBJ1-5,TRBV28,TGTGCCAGCAGCGACAGCGGGGGTCAGCCCCAGCATTTT,CASSDSGGQPQHF
-,TRBD1,TRBJ2-7,TRBV7-9,TGTGCCAGCAGCCCCCGGACAGGGGGCAACTACGAGCAGTACTTC,CASSPRTGGNYEQYF
-,-,TRBJ1-4,TRBV28,TGTGCCAGCACCCCGGGCGGGGGGATTGGTGAAAAACTGTTTTTT,CASTPGGGIGEKLFF
-,-,TRBJ1-1,TRBV19,TGTGCCAGTAGGAAGGGTAGGGGGGGCTCGAACACTGAAGCTTTCTTT,CASRKGRGGSNTEAFF
once,-,TRBJ2-5,TRBV7-8,TGTGCCAGCAGCTTTACAGGGTCATGGGAAGAGACCCAGTACTTC,CASSFTGSWEETQYF
-,-,TRBJ2-7,TRBV4-1,TGCGCCAGCAGCCAAGGAACAGGTCCCGGCTACTACGAGCAGTACTTC,CASSQGTGPGYYEQYF
-,-,TRBJ2-1,TRBV29-1,TGCAGCGTTTCTCGTGGAGGGTCGGTGGACAATGAGCAGTTCTTC,CSVSRGGSVDNEQFF
once,TRBD1,TRBJ2-3,TRBV4-3,TGCGCCAGCAGCCGAGACAGGGGAGGCACAGATACGCAGTATTTT,CASSRDRGGTDTQYF
-,TRBD1,TRBJ2-7,TRBV9,TGTGCCAGCAGCGTACGGGACAGGGAAGCCGAGCAGTACTTC,CASSVRDREAEQYF
once,TRBD2,TRBJ2-1,TRBV11-2,TGTGCCAGCAGCTTAACCCCCCCGGCGGGGGTGAATGAGCAGTTCTTC,CASSLTPPAGVNEQFF
-,-,TRBJ2-7,TRBV28,TGTGCCAGCAGTTTAGTCTCGTGGGGCAACGAGCAGTACTTC,CASSLVSWGNEQYF
-,-,TRBJ1-1,TRBV5-5,TGTGCCAGCAGCTTCTTCCACAGCGTGAACACTGAAGCTTTCTTT,CASSFFHSVNTEAFF
once,-,TRBJ2-5,TRBV28,TGTGCCAGCAGTTTAAACAGGGGACTGCGCGAGACCCAGTACTTC,CASSLNRGLRETQYF
-,-,TRBJ2-7,TRBV7-9,TGTGCCAGCAGCTTATCGGTCGGAAGGAAGGGCGAGCAGTACTTC,CASSLSVGRKGEQYF
-,TRBD2,TRBJ2-7,TRBV5-5,TGTGCCAGCAGCAAACTAGCGGGGACATACGAGCAGTACTTC,CASSKLAGTYEQYF
few,-,TRBJ2-5,TRBV2,TGTGCCAGCAGTAAAGTTAGCGGTAGGCCGGGCGAGACCCAGTACTTC,CASSKVSGRPGETQYF
-,TRBD2,TRBJ2-1,TRBV28,TGTGCCGCCGGGGGGAGTTTAACTGAGCAGTTCTTC,CAAGGSLTEQFF
-,TRBD1,TRBJ1-1,TRBV19,TGTGCCAGTAGAAACAGGGGGCTGGGTACTGAAGCTTTCTTT,CASRNRGLGTEAFF
-,-,TRBJ2-3,TRBV7-2,TGTGCCAGCAGCCGTGGCGGACAGTCTTGGTATAGCACAGATACGCAGTATTTT,CASSRGGQSWYSTDTQYF
-,TRBD2,TRBJ2-1,TRBV7-2,TGTGCCAGCAGCTTCGCGGGAGGAGCCTCCTACAATGAGCAGTTCTTC,CASSFAGGASYNEQFF
-,-,TRBJ2-7,TRBV30,TGTGCCTGGACACGGGGAGAGCTCTACGAGCAGTACTTC,CAWTRGELYEQYF
-,TRBD1,TRBJ2-5,TRBV7-9,TGTGCCAGCAGATCCACCGGGACAGGGGTCCCGGAGACCCAGTACTTC,CASRSTGTGVPETQYF
-,-,TRBJ2-1,TRBV6-4,TGTGCCAGCAGCCACAACTTGTGGGGTGAGCAGTTCTTC,CASSHNLWGEQFF
-,TRBD2,TRBJ2-5,TRBV4-1,TGCGCCAGCAGCCAAGCCGCTAGCGGGAGGGCCGGGGAGACCCAGTACTTC,CASSQAASGRAGETQYF
-,TRBD2,TRBJ2-3,TRBV7-9,TGTGCCAGCAGCTTCGGGCGGGAGTCAACAGATACGCAGTATTTT,CASSFGRESTDTQYF
-,-,TRBJ2-3,TRBV7-3,TGTGCCAGCAGCTTAACCCATATGAGTGCAACTGGCCAAGATACGCAGTATTTT,CASSLTHMSATGQDTQYF
once,TRBD1,TRBJ1-3,TRBV7-9,TGTGCCAGCAGCTCTCACAGGGGAGGTGGAAACACCATATATTTT,CASSSHRGGGNTIYF
-,-,TRBJ1-1,TRBV18,TGTGCCAGCTCACCAGGGATCGACACTGAAGCTTTCTTT,CASSPGIDTEAFF
few,-,TRBJ2-7,TRBV15,TGTGCCACCAGCAGAGACCGTCGGGACGAGCAGTACTTC,CATSRDRRDEQYF
-,-,TRBJ1-2,TRBV28,TGTGCCAGCAGCCGACTGTATTCGAACTATGGCTACACCTTC,CASSRLYSNYGYTF